The 3 T cell receptor beta chains given below trace back to one sample, sequenced in a study of CD8 T cells in ankylosing spondylitis. Via MiXCR, TCRdb re-called the 5' RACE reads, giving one row per CDR3 protein. The repertoire has 750,000 to 850,000 distinct CDR3 sequences, about an eighth of them found once; the top ten carry approximately 0.51%. Antigens of these TCRs are unknown. Study observations and caveats: Within ankylosing spondylitis blood, a TCR beta motif made up of eight or nine highly homologous variants appeared to be characteristic.

The source material was blood, either unsorted or a sorted T cell fraction (not recorded which). These receptors all stem from a male donor with ankylosing spondylitis.

This clonotype was detected many times. The gene calls are TRBV7-6 and TRBJ2-3; possibly TRBD2 for D (6 bases). The V and J ends lost 2 bases and 5 bases respectively, with 8 bases between them. This CDR3 comprises 13 residues. CDR1 and CDR2 (germline): SGHVS, FNYEAQ. The CDR3: CASSLTGVDTQYF. CDR3 DNA sequence: TGTGCCAGCAGCTTAACGGGGGTAGATACGCAGTATTTT.

This clonotype was counted at least ten times. The V gene is TRBV7-9, the J gene TRBJ1-2, with TRBD1 as a possible D gene (5 bases). Germline CDR1 and CDR2: SEHNR and FQNEAQ (reference sequence). The CDR3 loop spans 16 amino acids. Trimming stripped 4 bases from V and 6 bases from J, with 21 bases between. CDR3 sequence: CASSSRYRGVRDGYTF. Written as DNA, the CDR3 is TGTGCCAGCAGCTCGCGATACAGAGGGGTACGTGATGGCTACACCTTC.

This clonotype was detected ten times or more. The chain uses TRBV12-3 or TRBV12-4 and TRBJ1-1; D not certain. V lost 2 bases, J lost 8 bases, and 6 bases lay in between. There are 11 residues in the CDR3. Here the CDR3 reads CASSLSEEAFF. The CDR3 coding sequence is TGTGCCAGCAGTTTAAGTGAGGAAGCTTTCTTT.